Listed here is a single T cell receptor (beta chain). Antigen: not known. The length of the CDR3 is 15 residues. With V trimmed by 5 bases and J by 0 bases, 6 bases remained unmatched. Germline assignment: CDR1 MDHEN and CDR2 SYDVKM. This specimen belongs to a study of PD-L1 blockade in urothelial cancer. Study-level background: Blood samples had a median of approximately 150,000 T cells, tens of thousands of unique TCRs, and clonality approximately 0.085.

Whole-study findings and limits: In blood at 3 weeks, tumor-associated clones expanded more among patients with durable benefit.

As for time point: pretreatment peripheral blood. It was locally advanced or metastatic urothelial carcinoma that patients had. There were between 1 and 8 samples from each patient, taken pretreatment and on-treatment. Measured with immunoSEQ multiplex PCR; TCRdb has only the in-frame clones, and not every one. Of some 40,000 clones detected, just under 85% appear once; the ten largest clones hold about 15%. The TCR was taken from a man older than 75 with urothelial cancer. The chain links TRBV28 to TRBJ1-1; 7 bases are a match to TRBD1. The sequencing here drew on PBMCs, taken around atezolizumab (anti-PD-L1) treatment. The CDR3 is CASSPPTGMNTEAFF. The CDR3 DNA is TGTGCCAGCAGTCCCCCGACAGGGATGAACACTGAAGCTTTCTTT.